The 24 T cell receptor beta chains presented below share a single source sample, sequenced in a study of T-cell memory formation after mild COVID-19. TCRdb recomputed calls from the 5' RACE reads with MiXCR, one row per CDR3 protein. This sample carries hundreds of thousands of distinct CDR3 sequences, roughly a fifth of them seen once, and the ten largest clones take roughly 21%. Sequencing input: PBMCs or a T cell subset sorted from them (not recorded which). The receptors come from a man younger than 30 who had mild COVID-19 (a few samples of this study predate the infection). Cell type and time point are not known.

The chain has TRBV28 and TRBJ1-6, with 11 bases fitting TRBD1. Germline V gene sequence: CDR1 MDHEN, CDR2 SYDVKM. This CDR3 contains 14 residues. V shed 7 bases and J 19 bases; nucleotides not matched to a gene: 15. The CDR3 sequence is CASKTLGTGGRGHF. The CDR3 DNA is TGTGCCAGCAAGACTCTAGGGACAGGGGGAAGAGGACACTTT. The full variable domain, in which reference TRBV28 and TRBJ1-6 provide the parts outside the CDR3, is DVKVTQSSRYLVKRTGEKVFLECVQDMDHENMFWYRQDPGLGLRLIYFSYDVKMKEKGDIPEGYSVSREKKERFSLILESASTNQTSMYLCASKTLGTGGRGHFGNGTRLTVT.

The V gene is TRBV6-1, the J gene TRBJ2-3; D ambiguous. The germline gives CDR1 MNHNS, CDR2 SASEGT. The CDR3 loop spans 15 amino acids. V was trimmed by 3 bases and J by 4 bases, leaving 14 bases between them. This CDR3 is CASSEYSQPSDTQYF. CDR3 DNA sequence: TGTGCCAGCAGTGAGTACAGCCAGCCGTCAGATACGCAGTATTTT.

The rearrangement links TRBV20-1 to TRBJ1-6; D is undetermined. The germline V gene has CDR1 DFQATT and CDR2 SNEGSKA (reference sequence). V lost 1 base to trimming and J lost 6 bases, with 10 bases between them. This CDR3 comprises 14 residues. The CDR3 loop is CSARGAGFNSPLHF. CDR3 DNA sequence: TGCAGTGCTAGAGGGGCGGGGTTTAATTCACCCCTCCACTTT.

This clonotype was found a few times. The J gene is TRBJ2-1, the V gene TRBV5-1, with 10 bases lining up with TRBD2. The J segment lost 7 bases and the V segment lost 4 bases, leaving 2 bases of the junction unmatched. CDR1 is SGHRS and CDR2 is YFSETQ in the germline V gene. This CDR3 contains 13 residues. The CDR3 coding sequence is TGCGCCAGCAGCCCAGCGGGGGGGAATGAGCAGTTCTTC. This codes for CASSPAGGNEQFF.

The chain employs TRBV29-1 and TRBJ1-1, with D unclear. In germline, CDR1 is SQVTM, CDR2 ANQGSEA. This CDR3 has 15 amino acids. The ends were cut back, 3 bases at V and 0 bases at J, with 14 bases in the middle. CDR3 residues: CSVDRGWGMNTEAFF. CDR3 coding DNA: TGCAGCGTTGACCGCGGTTGGGGTATGAACACTGAAGCTTTCTTT.

As DNA, the CDR3 is TGTGCCAGCAGCCAAGACCCAGGGACCATGAACACTGAAGCTTTCTTT. It specifies CASSQDPGTMNTEAFF. The genes are TRBV14 and TRBJ1-1, with D tentatively TRBD1 (5 bases). This CDR3 is 16 amino acids long. Germline CDR1 SGHDN, CDR2 FVKESK. Trimming removed 0 bases from V and 0 bases from J, with 11 bases in between.

The chain combines TRBV6-1 with TRBJ1-6; no clear D gene. Germline V gives CDR1 MNHNS, CDR2 SASEGT. Trimming shortened V by 3 bases and J by 8 bases, and 8 bases separated the two germline ends. This CDR3 is built from 13 residues. The CDR3 reads CASSEIEYSPLHF. CDR3 DNA sequence: TGTGCCAGCAGTGAGATTGAGTATTCACCCCTCCACTTT.

CDR3 residues: CASSLYDFYEQYV. CDR3 in DNA: TGTGCCAGCAGCCTGTATGATTTCTACGAGCAGTACGTC. The gene calls are TRBV7-3 and TRBJ2-7, with D unresolved. CDR3 length equals 13 residues. Germline CDR1 is SGHTA and CDR2 is FQGTGA. Trimming took 5 bases from V and 3 from J, leaving 11 bases between them.

This clonotype has ten or more counts. V gene TRBV7-9 combines with J gene TRBJ2-1, with D perhaps given as TRBD1 or TRBD2 (5 bases each). CDR1 and CDR2 from the germline V gene are SEHNR and FQNEAQ (reference sequence). V lost 5 bases and J lost 4, with 15 bases in between. This CDR3 comprises 15 residues. CDR3 DNA: TGTGCCAGCAGCCCCGAGGGACCACCTTACAATGAGCAGTTCTTC. It specifies CASSPEGPPYNEQFF.

This clonotype was picked up a small number of times. The chain combines TRBV6-2 or TRBV6-3 with TRBJ2-1; D perhaps matches TRBD2 (5 bases). Germline CDR1 and CDR2: MNHEY and SVGEGT. The germline V and J ends were trimmed by 8 bases and 8 bases, with 13 bases remaining between them. This CDR3 has 12 residues. CDR3 in amino acids: CASSLREHEQFF. As DNA, the CDR3 is TGTGCCAGCTCTCTCCGGGAACATGAGCAGTTCTTC.

The sample holds a few counts of this clonotype. The chain employs TRBV6-5 and TRBJ1-2; D remains ambiguous. Trimming pared 2 bases from V and 1 base from J, leaving 5 bases between. Germline-derived CDR1 and CDR2 are MNHEY and SVGAGI. The CDR3 extends over 13 amino acids. The CDR3 coding sequence is TGTGCCAGCAGTTACACCCTTAACTATGGCTACACCTTC. Residues: CASSYTLNYGYTF.

This clonotype turned up a few times. V is TRBV20-1 and J is TRBJ2-7; 9 bases agree with TRBD1. The V gene end was trimmed by 2 bases and the J gene end by 7 bases; junction bases not matched to a gene: 12. Germline lookup yields CDR1 DFQATT and CDR2 SNEGSKA (reference sequence). The CDR3 totals 15 residues. The DNA of the CDR3 is TGCAGTGCTAGAATCGTGGGACAGGGCTTAGGGGAGCAGTACTTC. This translates into CSARIVGQGLGEQYF.

This clonotype was counted a few times. The genes are TRBV6-2 or TRBV6-3 and TRBJ2-2; D not certain. Trimming left V 7 bases short and J 6 bases short, with 12 bases between. Germline V CDR1 and CDR2: MNHEY, SVGEGT. CDR3 length: 13 amino acids. This CDR3 reads CASTHLGPGELFF. In DNA form, the CDR3 reads TGTGCCAGCACCCACTTGGGTCCCGGGGAGCTGTTTTTT.

The chain is built from TRBV27 and TRBJ1-6; D not resolved. V was trimmed by 5 bases and J by 10 bases, leaving 24 bases between them. The CDR3 spans 17 residues. Germline CDR1 is MNHEY and CDR2 is SMNVEV (reference sequence). The chain's CDR3 is CASSVLPTREYDSPLHF. The CDR3 DNA sequence: TGTGCCAGCAGTGTACTTCCGACCCGTGAGTACGACTCACCCCTCCACTTT.

The CDR3 nucleotides are TGCAGCGTGCGGCCACGGGTTGATACGCAGTATTTT. Protein: CSVRPRVDTQYF. The chain combines TRBV29-1 with TRBJ2-3; the D is unclear. The CDR3 is made up of 12 amino acids. Germline lookup yields CDR1 SQVTM and CDR2 ANQGSEA. Trimming pared 6 bases from V and 6 bases from J, leaving 13 bases between.

J is TRBJ2-3 and V is TRBV6-5; TRBD2 matches 11 bases. CDR1 and CDR2 from the germline V gene are MNHEY and SVGAGI. The CDR3 totals 15 residues. After removal of 6 bases from V and 3 bases from J, the junction contained 5 bases not matched to a gene. The chain's CDR3 is CASSRSGGATDTQYF. The DNA of the CDR3 is TGTGCCAGCAGCCGTAGCGGGGGGGCAACAGATACGCAGTATTTT.

This chain connects TRBV5-1 to TRBJ2-5; the D call may be TRBD1 or TRBD2 (5 bases each). The V gene lost 7 bases and the J gene lost 4 bases, with 17 bases spanning the gap. This CDR3 is built from 14 residues. Germline assignment: CDR1 SGHRS and CDR2 YFSETQ. The CDR3 sequence is CASATSGRRETQYF. Written as DNA, the CDR3 is TGCGCCAGCGCCACCTCGGGACGGCGAGAGACCCAGTACTTC.

This clonotype has only a few counts. The chain couples TRBV5-1 to TRBJ2-7; 12 positions match TRBD2. Germline V lookup: CDR1 SGHRS, CDR2 YFSETQ. V dropped 4 bases and J dropped 7; count of bases not matched to a gene: 12. CDR3 length equals 16 residues. The CDR3 region has the DNA TGCGCCAGCAGCGCTGGACTAGCGGGGTCATTTAGTGAGCAGTACTTC. Amino acid sequence: CASSAGLAGSFSEQYF.

This chain joins TRBV5-1 and TRBJ2-3; D gene unclear. V was pared by 3 bases and J by 4 bases, with 9 bases between. The CDR3 is made up of 13 amino acids. Germline values: CDR1 SGHRS, CDR2 YFSETQ. The CDR3 sequence is CASSSLAADTQYF. DNA for the CDR3: TGCGCCAGCAGCTCGCTGGCCGCAGATACGCAGTATTTT.

This clonotype appeared a few times. V and J are TRBV7-9 and TRBJ2-7; unclear D gene. The CDR3 runs 11 residues. The V gene's germline CDR1 is SEHNR and CDR2 FQNEAQ (reference sequence). V lost 6 bases and J 3 bases, leaving 6 bases between the germline ends. CDR3 coding DNA: TGTGCCAGCAGACAAGACTACGAGCAGTACTTC. This encodes CASRQDYEQYF.

Concerning this clonotype itself: The junction differs from germline at one of its ends, possibly a read error. The chain has TRBV20-1 and TRBJ1-3, with TRBD1 as a possible D gene (6 bases). Germline CDR1 reads DFQATT; CDR2 reads SNEGSKA (reference sequence). The CDR3 contains 15 residues. The CDR3 region has the DNA TGCAGTGCTCCCGGGGCGGGGGGCGCTGGAAACACAATATATTTT. Protein sequence: CSAPGAGGAGNTIYF.

This clonotype was seen more than once but under ten times. The chain carries TRBV6-2 or TRBV6-3 and TRBJ2-3; 7 positions match TRBD1. V shed 6 bases and J 8 bases; nucleotides not matched to a gene: 5. From germline, CDR1 is MNHEY and CDR2 SVGEGT. This CDR3 spans 12 amino acids. The CDR3 protein is CASRQGNPTQYF. For the CDR3, the DNA is TGTGCCAGCAGACAGGGGAATCCTACGCAGTATTTT.

This clonotype has more than one count but fewer than ten. The chain is built from TRBV7-9 and TRBJ2-1; D call uncertain. The CDR3 consists of 12 residues. The V end was cut by 5 bases, the J end by 5 bases, with 7 bases between. Germline V gene data show CDR1 as SEHNR and CDR2 as FQNEAQ (reference sequence). CDR3 protein: CASSRADNEQFF. The DNA of the CDR3 is TGTGCCAGCAGCCGGGCTGACAATGAGCAGTTCTTC.

The chain uses TRBV7-3 and TRBJ2-1; the D call may be TRBD1 or TRBD2 (5 bases each). The CDR3 runs to 14 residues. Germline V CDR1 and CDR2: SGHTA, FQGTGA. V shed 4 bases and J shed 9 bases, with 16 bases lying between them. The CDR3 bases are TGTGCCAGCAGCTCCCGGGACCCCAGTCGTGAGCAGTTCTTC. Its translation: CASSSRDPSREQFF. Based on the CDR3 plus reference TRBV7-3 and TRBJ2-1, the full variable domain is GAGVSQTPSNKVTEKGKYVELRCDPISGHTALYWYRQSLGQGPEFLIYFQGTGAADDSGLPNDRFFAVRPEGSVSTLKIQRTERGDSAVYLCASSSRDPSREQFFGPGTRLTVL.